The next 5 T cell receptor beta chains were all read from a single sample in a study of monozygotic twins with inflammatory bowel disease. TCRdb re-analyzed the 5' RACE reads; it lists each CDR3 protein once, without DNA. This sample's clone table lists roughly 90,000 distinct CDR3 sequences. Sequenced sample: blood. These receptors all stem from a human donor with ulcerative colitis or Crohn's disease, or a healthy co-twin of an affected twin (not recorded which).

The rearrangement links TRBV5-4 to TRBJ1-4; the TCRdb D gene call, TRBD1, has no DNA to confirm it. The CDR3 sequence is 15 residues long. Germline V gene data show CDR1 as SGHNT and CDR2 as YYREEE (reference sequence). This chain's CDR3 is CASSFTGVRDEKLFF.

The V gene is TRBV5-1, the J gene TRBJ2-1. Germline CDR1 and CDR2: SGHRS and YFSETQ. The CDR3 runs to 13 residues. Here the CDR3 reads CASSLNSNNEQFF.

The chain uses TRBV5-1 and TRBJ1-1; TCRdb picks TRBD1, but there is no DNA to check that call. The germline gives CDR1 SGHRS, CDR2 YFSETQ. The CDR3 consists of 14 residues. The CDR3 sequence is CASSPGDGQPEAFF. The variable domain in full, with the rest retrieved from reference TRBV5-1 and TRBJ1-1, is KAGVTQTPRYLIKTRGQQVTLSCSPISGHRSVSWYQQTPGQGLQFLFEYFSETQRNKGNFPGRFSGRQFSNSRSEMNVSTLELGDSALYLCASSPGDGQPEAFFGQGTRLTVV.

The gene calls are TRBV6-5 and TRBJ1-6; absent DNA, TCRdb's TRBD1 call cannot be checked. The CDR3 consists of 15 residues. From germline, CDR1 is MNHEY and CDR2 SVGAGI. The chain's CDR3 is CASSYGGRGNSPLHF.

The CDR3 loop reads CASGSGTTTQETQYF. This rearrangement joins TRBV5-6 to TRBJ2-5; TCRdb indicates TRBD2, and absent DNA this call remains unverified. The CDR3 is made up of 15 amino acids. The V gene's germline CDR1 is SGHDT and CDR2 YYEEEE. Based on the CDR3 plus reference TRBV5-6 and TRBJ2-5, the full variable domain is DAGVTQSPTHLIKTRGQQVTLRCSPKSGHDTVSWYQQALGQGPQFIFQYYEEEERQRGNFPDRFSGHQFPNYSSELNVNALLLGDSALYLCASGSGTTTQETQYFGPGTRLLVL.